The following is a TCR beta chain sequence with its context. V trimming: 0 bases; J trimming: 0 bases; junction bases outside the gene matches: 4. Germline CDR1 reads LNHDA; CDR2 reads SQIVND (reference sequence). The CDR3 totals 16 residues. This specimen belongs to a study of OX40 agonist ivuxolimab in advanced cancers. Overall study context: Partial responses occurred in three patients (one hepatocellular carcinoma, two cutaneous melanoma).

The investigators sampled blood at baseline, at cycle 4 day 1, and at cycle 7 day 1. Using immunoSEQ multiplex PCR, the repertoire was profiled, and TCRdb retains in-frame clones only, with some absent. The table lists roughly 46,000 clones, about 88% of them singletons, with approximately 53% in the top ten. Sequencing used CD4+ or CD8+ T cells sorted from blood, obtained in a trial of the OX40 agonist ivuxolimab. V and J are TRBV19 and TRBJ2-7, with TRBD1 identical over 8 bases. This receptor was obtained from an adult with an advanced solid tumor such as melanoma, head and neck, liver or kidney cancer. The DNA of the CDR3 is TGTGCCAGTAGTATAGATTACAGGGGGTCCTCCTACGAGCAGTACTTC. This codes for CASSIDYRGSSYEQYF.